This TCR beta chain came from a study of T cell changes during pregnancy in multiple sclerosis. This clone was picked up a small number of times. Assay: immunoSEQ multiplex PCR; the TCRdb copy retains only in-frame clones and omits some. This sample has about 83,000 clones; about 90% occur once, and the top ten carry roughly 3.5%. This CDR3 comprises 14 residues. V lost 7 bases and J lost 3, with 15 bases in between. From germline, CDR1 is SNHLY and CDR2 FYNNEI. The specimen comprised PBMCs, sampled in the first trimester of pregnancy. The chain joins TRBV2 to TRBJ1-2; D gene unclear. The TCR originated in a female donor in good health, serving as a control in a pregnancy study. Some clones in this sample may be carry-over from other donors' samples. CDR3 DNA: TGTGCCAGCATCCCAGGAAGGAAGGACTATGGCTACACCTTC. Translated: CASIPGRKDYGYTF.